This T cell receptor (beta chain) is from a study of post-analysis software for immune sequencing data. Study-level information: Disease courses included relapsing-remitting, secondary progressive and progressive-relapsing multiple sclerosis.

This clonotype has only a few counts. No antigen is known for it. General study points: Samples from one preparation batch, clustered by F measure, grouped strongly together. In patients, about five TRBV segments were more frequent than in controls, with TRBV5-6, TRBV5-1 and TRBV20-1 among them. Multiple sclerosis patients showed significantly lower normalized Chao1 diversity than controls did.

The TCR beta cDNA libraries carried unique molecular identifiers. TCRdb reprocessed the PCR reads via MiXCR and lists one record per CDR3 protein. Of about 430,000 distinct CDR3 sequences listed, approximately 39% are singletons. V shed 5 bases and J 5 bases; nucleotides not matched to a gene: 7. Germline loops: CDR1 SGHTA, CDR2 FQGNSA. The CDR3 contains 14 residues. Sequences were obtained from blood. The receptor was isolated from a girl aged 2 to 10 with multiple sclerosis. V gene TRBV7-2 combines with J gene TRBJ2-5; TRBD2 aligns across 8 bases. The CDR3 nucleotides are TGTGCCAGCAGCGAAGGACTAGCTTCCGAGACCCAGTACTTC. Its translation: CASSEGLASETQYF.